This T cell receptor (beta chain) derives from a study of cytomegalovirus exposure and HLA in healthy donors. V dropped 3 bases and J dropped 5 bases, with 11 bases sitting between them. Germline V gene lookup returns CDR1 WSHSY and CDR2 SAAADI. The CDR3 totals 14 residues. The PCR employed 60 Vbeta primers together with 13 Jbeta primers. Using immunoSEQ multiplex PCR, the repertoire was profiled, and TCRdb retains in-frame clones only, with some absent. The sample yields over 150,000 clones, over 80% seen once. The J gene is TRBJ1-3, the V gene TRBV10-2; D is uncertain. Sequenced: PBMCs. The sequence was collected from a male donor in good health and CMV-seronegative. In DNA form, the CDR3 reads TGCGCCAGCAGTGAAATCCTATTTCGAAACACCATATATTTT. Amino acid sequence: CASSEILFRNTIYF.